The T cell receptor beta chain under discussion was sequenced for a study of OX40 agonist ivuxolimab in advanced cancers. Looking at the study overall: Administration of intravenous ivuxolimab to patients occurred every 2 weeks at 0.01 to 10 mg/kg. Points from the study as a whole: Dosing at 0.1 to 3.0 mg/kg was accompanied by clonal expansion of CD4+ and CD8+ blood T cells by week 6.

With respect to this clone: Its antigen is unknown.

V shed 3 bases, J shed 12 bases, and the junction held 22 bases outside the gene matches. The CDR3 spans 17 residues. Germline CDR1 reads MNHNS; CDR2 reads SASEGT. Measured with immunoSEQ multiplex PCR; TCRdb has only the in-frame clones, and not every one. The sample has tens of thousands of clones, 85% to 90% seen once. This chain links TRBV6-1 with TRBJ1-1; the match to TRBD1 covers 7 bases. The clonotype originates from an adult with an advanced solid tumor such as melanoma, head and neck, liver or kidney cancer. The specimen was CD4+ or CD8+ T cells sorted from blood, collected in a trial of the OX40 agonist ivuxolimab. The CDR3 sequence: CASSEAWNRGSQGGTFF. The CDR3 nucleotides are TGTGCCAGCAGTGAGGCTTGGAACAGGGGTTCTCAGGGGGGGACTTTCTTT.